Each of the 29 T cell receptor beta chains below was sequenced from the same sample in a study of T cells in Graves' hyperthyroidism and ophthalmopathy. The source material, RNA transcripts, was used to amplify TCR beta CDR3 regions. In the first-round RT-PCR of the TCR CDR3, the HTBI primer set was used. TCRdb re-derived calls from the multiplex PCR reads in MiXCR, one entry per CDR3 protein. The repertoire holds more than 500,000 distinct CDR3 sequences, with about a sixth as singletons. Sequenced material: blood. Receptor source: a woman aged 25 to 39 with Graves' hyperthyroidism.

CDR3 in amino acids: CASSFSGPGEQYF. The CDR3 DNA reads as TGTGCCAGCAGTTTCTCAGGGCCGGGGGAGCAGTACTTC. The chain combines TRBV27 with TRBJ2-7; TRBD1 or TRBD2 may be the D gene (5 bases each). The CDR3 has 13 amino acids. The germline gives CDR1 MNHEY, CDR2 SMNVEV (reference sequence). V lost 3 bases and J lost 7, with 13 bases in between.

The chain carries TRBV9 and TRBJ1-1, with D hard to call. Germline V gene sequence: CDR1 SGDLS, CDR2 YYNGEE. This CDR3 has 15 residues. The V gene lost 4 bases and the J gene lost 3 bases, with 16 bases spanning the gap. CDR3 residues: CASSKTAGLDTEAFF. The CDR3, as DNA: TGTGCCAGCAGCAAAACAGCGGGCCTGGACACTGAAGCTTTCTTT. Combining the CDR3 with reference TRBV9 and TRBJ1-1 gives the whole variable domain DSGVTQTPKHLITATGQRVTLRCSPRSGDLSVYWYQQSLDQGLQFLIQYYNGEERAKGNILERFSAQQFPDLHSELNLSSLELGDSALYFCASSKTAGLDTEAFFGQGTRLTVV.

V is TRBV25-1 and J is TRBJ2-7, with TRBD1 matching over 11 bases. The germline gives CDR1 MGHDK, CDR2 SYGVNS. The V and J ends lost 3 bases and 4 bases, in that order; junction bases with no gene match: 5. The length of the CDR3 is 15 residues. In nucleotides, the CDR3 is TGTGCCAGCAGTGATACCGGACAGGGGGCTTACGAGCAGTACTTC. This codes for CASSDTGQGAYEQYF.

This clonotype has just a few counts. This rearrangement joins TRBV4-1 to TRBJ2-7; TRBD2 agrees at 12 bases. CDR3 length: 15 residues. Germline lookup yields CDR1 MGHRA and CDR2 YSYEKL. V was clipped by 1 base and J by 7 bases; unmatched bases: 5. This CDR3 is CASSQGTSGKGEQYF. CDR3 sequence (DNA): TGCGCCAGCAGCCAAGGGACTAGCGGGAAAGGGGAGCAGTACTTC.

This clonotype showed up just a few times. V gene TRBV30 combines with J gene TRBJ2-3; 14 bases match TRBD2. This CDR3 region has 16 residues. V lost 3 bases to trimming and J lost 2 bases; unmatched junction nucleotides: 4. In germline, CDR1 is GTSNPN, CDR2 SVGIG (reference sequence). The CDR3 here is CAWSPGLAGDTDTQYF. The CDR3 bases are TGTGCCTGGAGCCCGGGACTAGCGGGAGACACAGATACGCAGTATTTT.

V and J are TRBV24-1 and TRBJ1-1; possibly TRBD1 for D (6 bases). V dropped 7 bases and J dropped 8 bases, with 16 bases sitting between them. The CDR3 length is 13 residues. The germline gives CDR1 KGHDR, CDR2 SFDVKD. The CDR3 DNA reads TGTGCCACCAGAGAGGACAGAGATTCAGAAGCTTTCTTT. Its translation: CATREDRDSEAFF.

This chain uses TRBV2 with TRBJ2-1, with 12 bases identical to TRBD1. Germline V lookup: CDR1 SNHLY, CDR2 FYNNEI. The trim removed 7 bases at V and 5 bases at J, leaving 18 bases unmatched. The CDR3 has 19 residues. CDR3 DNA: TGTGCCAGCACCACACCGGGACAGGGGGCGCGGGGCCCCCACAATGAGCAGTTCTTC. Translating it yields CASTTPGQGARGPHNEQFF.

The table lists this clonotype with a few counts. This chain links TRBV9 with TRBJ1-4, with 9 bases aligning to TRBD1. Germline V CDR1 and CDR2: SGDLS, YYNGEE. The CDR3 covers 15 residues. V shed 3 bases and J 4 bases; nucleotides not matched to a gene: 4. This CDR3 is CASSATGGHNEKLFF. The DNA for the CDR3 is TGTGCCAGCAGCGCGACAGGGGGACATAATGAAAAACTGTTTTTT.

This clonotype was seen ten or more times. J is TRBJ2-7 and V is TRBV5-8, with TRBD2 matching 8 bases. V was pared by 2 bases and J by 3 bases, with 7 bases of the junction left unmatched. Germline assignment: CDR1 SGHTS and CDR2 YDEGEE. The CDR3 is 15 residues long. This CDR3 reads CASSFVGRGIYEQYF. CDR3 coding DNA: TGTGCCAGCAGCTTCGTCGGGAGGGGGATCTACGAGCAGTACTTC.

Ten or more counts support this clonotype. The V and J genes are TRBV28 and TRBJ2-3; possible D gene TRBD1, 6 bases. Germline V lookup: CDR1 MDHEN, CDR2 SYDVKM. The CDR3 consists of 14 residues. Deletions cut 10 bases from V and 2 bases from J, with 16 bases between. CDR3 protein: CATSPRGATDTQYF. CDR3 DNA sequence: TGTGCCACGTCACCCAGGGGCGCCACAGATACGCAGTATTTT.

This sequence joins TRBV12-3 or TRBV12-4 and TRBJ2-2; possible D gene TRBD2, 6 bases. The V end lost 6 bases, the J end lost 3 bases, and 14 bases lay between the germline ends. CDR3 length equals 15 residues. The CDR3 protein is CASRRGTLDTGELFF. CDR3 bases: TGTGCCAGCAGAAGAGGGACTTTGGACACCGGGGAGCTGTTTTTT.

The rearrangement joins TRBV19 to TRBJ1-5; D gene unclear. This CDR3 region has 16 residues. Trimming took 3 bases from V and 1 from J, leaving 13 bases between them. CDR1 and CDR2 (germline): LNHDA, SQIVND (reference sequence). The CDR3, as DNA: TGTGCCAGTAGTATTGTTTGGGTAAGGAGCAATCAGCCCCAGCATTTT. Encoded protein: CASSIVWVRSNQPQHF.

This clonotype has ten or more counts. The rearrangement links TRBV13 to TRBJ1-5, with D uncertain. The CDR3 runs 12 residues. The germline V and J ends were trimmed by 4 bases and 5 bases, with 6 bases remaining between them. Germline CDR1 PRHDT, CDR2 FYEKMQ (reference sequence). DNA for the CDR3: TGTGCCAGCAGCTCCTTGGATCAGCCCCAGCATTTT. This codes for CASSSLDQPQHF.

The chain carries TRBV4-1 and TRBJ2-7; TRBD2 matches at 8 bases. CDR1 and CDR2 from the germline V gene are MGHRA and YSYEKL. Trimming cost V 4 bases and J 1 base; bases outside gene matches: 3. The CDR3 spans 14 residues. The CDR3 nucleotides read TGCGCCAGCAGCCGGCCGGGAGGGTCCTACGAGCAGTACTTC. Protein: CASSRPGGSYEQYF.

This chain joins TRBV19 and TRBJ2-1; D is possibly TRBD1 or TRBD2 (5 bases each). The germline V and J ends were trimmed by 7 bases and 3 bases, with 10 bases remaining between them. CDR3 length: 13 amino acids. Germline V gene sequence: CDR1 LNHDA, CDR2 SQIVND (reference sequence). CDR3 residues: CASTRDLYNEQFF. The CDR3 DNA is TGTGCCAGTACCAGGGACCTCTACAATGAGCAGTTCTTC.

The chain couples TRBV29-1 to TRBJ2-2, with 10 bases identical to TRBD2. The germline V gene encodes CDR1 SQVTM and CDR2 ANQGSEA. This CDR3 has 13 amino acids. In DNA, the CDR3 is TGCGGGCTAGCGGGAGAGAACACCGGGGAGCTGTTTTTT. Protein sequence: CGLAGENTGELFF.

There are many counts of this clonotype. This rearrangement joins TRBV18 to TRBJ2-5; 7 positions agree with TRBD2. The V segment lost 8 bases and the J segment 5 bases; nucleotides outside the gene matches: 8. CDR3 length: 13 amino acids. Germline CDR1 reads KGHSH; CDR2 reads LQKENI. The CDR3 is CASSPRGGETQYF. For the CDR3, the DNA is TGTGCCAGCAGCCCCCGGGGAGGGGAGACCCAGTACTTC.

This clonotype was seen a handful of times. The rearrangement uses TRBV3-1 and TRBJ2-1, with TRBD2 identical over 8 bases. The germline CDR1 and CDR2 sequences are LGHDT and YNNKEL (reference sequence). This CDR3 spans 16 amino acids. J gave up 0 bases and V 2 bases, and 3 bases lay outside the gene matches. CDR3 nucleotides: TGTGCCAGCAGCCAATATAGCGGGACCTCCTACAATGAGCAGTTCTTC. This sequence encodes CASSQYSGTSYNEQFF.

This clonotype was observed a handful of times. This chain uses TRBV5-1 with TRBJ2-3; tentative D call: TRBD1 (6 bases). The CDR3 is 14 amino acids. With 0 bases removed from V and 4 bases from J, the gap between germline ends came to 9 bases. CDR1 and CDR2 (germline): SGHRS, YFSETQ. The CDR3 DNA reads TGCGCCAGCAGCTTGGTTGGGGGCCCAGATACGCAGTATTTT. It specifies CASSLVGGPDTQYF.

In its sample, this clonotype was seen many times. The gene calls are TRBV27 and TRBJ2-1; 15 bases agree with TRBD2. V was pared by 4 bases and J by 4 bases, with 8 bases of the junction left unmatched. This CDR3 has 18 residues. Per the germline V gene, CDR1 is MNHEY and CDR2 is SMNVEV (reference sequence). CDR3 nucleotide sequence: TGTGCCAGCAGTTCCCTCCTCGGACTAGCGGGAGGGTACAATGAGCAGTTCTTC. Its protein product is CASSSLLGLAGGYNEQFF.

Only a few counts were recorded for this clonotype. The V and J genes are TRBV10-3 and TRBJ1-4, with no clear D. The CDR3 sequence is 11 residues long. V lost 4 bases and J 8 bases, leaving 5 bases between the germline ends. Germline V gene sequence: CDR1 ENHRY, CDR2 SYGVKD. The CDR3 nucleotides read TGTGCCATCAGTGCCGGGGAAAAACTGTTTTTT. The encoded protein is CAISAGEKLFF.

The sample holds a few counts of this clonotype. A read error may explain this, as a much larger clone is one base away. The chain recombines TRBV12-3 or TRBV12-4 with TRBJ2-1; D possibly corresponds to TRBD1 (6 bases). V was shortened by 5 bases and J by 1 base, with 15 bases between the two germline ends. The length of the CDR3 is 16 residues. The CDR3 sequence: CASSPFVGTSYNEQFF. The CDR3, as DNA: TGTGCCAGCAGTCCCTTTGTGGGGACATCCTACAATGAGCAGTTCTTC.

This clonotype was counted between two and nine times. The chain employs TRBV30 and TRBJ2-7; D not resolved. V gave up 1 base and J gave up 6 bases, with 7 bases separating them. Germline loops: CDR1 GTSNPN, CDR2 SVGIG (reference sequence). The CDR3 is made up of 11 amino acids. Written as DNA, the CDR3 is TGTGCCTGGAGTGCCCAGAGCGAGCAGTACTTC. Residues: CAWSAQSEQYF.

The sample holds many counts of this clonotype. This chain joins TRBV6-5 and TRBJ2-1; D is ambiguous. The germline V and J ends were trimmed by 2 bases and 5 bases, with 7 bases remaining between them. The CDR3 totals 13 residues. The germline V gene has CDR1 MNHEY and CDR2 SVGAGI. The CDR3 loop is CASSYDPDNEQFF. The CDR3 nucleotides read TGTGCCAGCAGTTACGACCCTGACAATGAGCAGTTCTTC.

The chain couples TRBV4-1 to TRBJ2-2, with TRBD2 matching 8 bases. V dropped 6 bases and J dropped 6; count of bases not matched to a gene: 15. The CDR3 is 17 amino acids. Per germline, CDR1 MGHRA and CDR2 YSYEKL. This CDR3 is CASSPKGVSGASGELFF. The CDR3 coding sequence is TGCGCCAGCAGTCCCAAGGGGGTTAGCGGGGCGTCCGGGGAGCTGTTTTTT.

The CDR3: CASTPRSGYEQYF. DNA for the CDR3: TGTGCCAGCACCCCAAGATCAGGCTACGAGCAGTACTTC. The chain combines TRBV3-1 with TRBJ2-7; D call uncertain. CDR3 size: 13 residues. Trimming cost V 7 bases and J 3 bases, with 13 bases left between them. Germline V lookup: CDR1 LGHDT, CDR2 YNNKEL (reference sequence).

This clonotype was observed many times. V gene TRBV6-1 combines with J gene TRBJ2-7; D unresolved. The germline gives CDR1 MNHNS, CDR2 SASEGT. V lost 5 bases, J lost 3 bases, and 8 bases lay in between. This CDR3 region has 12 residues. The CDR3 spells CASSTLYYEQYF. The CDR3 DNA reads as TGTGCCAGCAGTACCCTTTACTACGAGCAGTACTTC.

V and J are TRBV30 and TRBJ2-5; a weak D match, TRBD1 (5 bases). The CDR3 is 14 amino acids. V lost 1 base, J lost 1 base, and 10 bases lay in between. The germline CDR1 and CDR2 sequences are GTSNPN and SVGIG (reference sequence). In DNA form, the CDR3 reads TGTGCCTGGAGTGAACAGGACACCCAAGAGACCCAGTACTTC. It yields the protein CAWSEQDTQETQYF.

The table lists this clonotype with many counts. The CDR3 spells CASSESVRGTDTQYF. The CDR3 DNA reads TGTGCCAGCAGTGAATCCGTGCGTGGCACAGATACGCAGTATTTT. The chain links TRBV6-1 to TRBJ2-3; D remains ambiguous. Trimming cost V 2 bases and J 1 base, with 10 bases left between them. The CDR3 is 15 amino acids. Per germline, CDR1 MNHNS and CDR2 SASEGT.